These T cell receptor beta chains were read from a single sample in a study of graft-versus-host responses after intestinal transplantation. Assay: immunoSEQ multiplex PCR; the TCRdb copy retains only in-frame clones and omits some. The sample contains under 8,500 clones, 83% of which appear only once. The sequences come from ileum tissue, collected roughly 300 days after intestinal transplant. The receptors here all came from a human patient who received an intestinal transplant, so some T cells may come from the graft donor. Both conserved end residues are part of each CDR3. D genes are given only for firm matches. A clone size is listed for some rows: how often the clone was seen (once, few, many), or a class if it is expanded.

TRBV7-9	TRBJ2-6	TRBD1	once	TGTGCCAGCAGCTTAGCCGACAGGGTTTCAAATGGGGCCAACGTCCTGACTTTC	CASSLADRVSNGANVLTF
TRBV6-6	TRBJ1-3	.	.	TGTGCCAGCAGTTACTCTGGAAACACCATATATTTT	CASSYSGNTIYF
TRBV6-5	TRBJ1-1	.	few	TGTGCCAGCCGTCGAGGCACTGAAGCTTTCTTT	CASRRGTEAFF
TRBV19	TRBJ2-7	TRBD1	.	TGTGCCAGTAGTAACAGGGGCTCCTACGAGCAGTACTTC	CASSNRGSYEQYF
TRBV14	TRBJ2-7	TRBD1	.	TGTGCCAGCAGCCAATCATCCGGGACAGGGTTCTACGAGCAGTACTTC	CASSQSSGTGFYEQYF
TRBV28	TRBJ1-5	TRBD1	.	TGTGCCAGCAGTTTTGTTTCAGGGGGTGGTCAGCCCCAGCATTTT	CASSFVSGGGQPQHF
TRBV5-3	TRBJ1-2	.	.	TGTGCCAGCAGCGGGAGTCGGTTCTATGGCTACACCTTC	CASSGSRFYGYTF
TRBV5-1	TRBJ2-5	.	few	TGCGCCAGCAGCTTCAACCAAGAGACCCAGTACTTC	CASSFNQETQYF
TRBV25-1	TRBJ2-5	.	.	TGTGCCAGCAGGAGGGGTAGGGAGACCCAGTACTTC	CASRRGRETQYF
TRBV6-1	TRBJ2-7	TRBD2	few	TGTGCCAGCAGTGAAGCGACTTTAGCGGGAGTAGAGCAGTACTTC	CASSEATLAGVEQYF
TRBV7-8	TRBJ2-1	.	.	TGTGCCAGCAGCTTAGCGACGAGCTCCTACAATGAGCAGTTCTTC	CASSLATSSYNEQFF
TRBV6-1	TRBJ2-1	.	few	TGTGCCAGCAGGAGCAGGGGAGGGGGGGATGAGCAGTTCTTC	CASRSRGGGDEQFF
TRBV6-6	TRBJ2-3	TRBD2	.	TGTGCCAGCAGGTCCTTAACTAGCGGCACAGATACGCAGTATTTT	CASRSLTSGTDTQYF
TRBV11-2	TRBJ1-3	.	.	TGTGCCAGCAGCCAAGAGATTGCAGGCGCTGGAAACACCATATATTTT	CASSQEIAGAGNTIYF
TRBV19	TRBJ1-5	.	.	TGTGCCAGTAGACGAAGGTTTTATCAGCCCCAGCATTTT	CASRRRFYQPQHF
TRBV9	TRBJ2-2	.	.	TGTGCCAGCAGCGTAGAGTACACCGGGGAGCTGTTTTTT	CASSVEYTGELFF
TRBV6-5	TRBJ2-7	.	.	TGTGCCAGCAGTGAATCTCGGATTTCCTACGAGCAGTACTTC	CASSESRISYEQYF
TRBV6-5	TRBJ1-1	.	.	TGTGCCAGCAACGTTTTGCCGGGGGGGGACACTGAAGCTTTCTTT	CASNVLPGGDTEAFF
TRBV2	TRBJ2-7	.	.	TGTGCCAGCAGAGGGGGGGTGGCCTACGAGCAGTACTTC	CASRGGVAYEQYF
TRBV6-5	TRBJ2-7	.	.	TGTGCCAGCAGCCGCTTTGGGGACGGATCCTACGAGCAGTACTTC	CASSRFGDGSYEQYF
TRBV28	TRBJ1-2	TRBD1	.	TGTGCCAGCGGCACCGGGACAGGGGGCTATGGCTACACCTTC	CASGTGTGGYGYTF
TRBV19	TRBJ2-2	TRBD2	.	TGTGCCAGTAGTATGGGACTAGCGAACACCGGGGAGCTGTTTTTT	CASSMGLANTGELFF
TRBV9	TRBJ2-1	TRBD2	.	TGTGCCAGCAGCGTAGAGACGTTAGCGGGAGGAGGGGATGAGCAGTTCTTC	CASSVETLAGGGDEQFF
TRBV4-1	TRBJ1-3	TRBD1	.	TGCGCCAGCAGCTTGCCCTTTGGACAGGGGAGTCACTCTGGAAACACCATATATTTT	CASSLPFGQGSHSGNTIYF
TRBV5-1	TRBJ2-1	.	.	TGCGCCAGCAGCTCCTTACGGGACTCCCGGGGCAATGAGCAGTTCTTC	CASSSLRDSRGNEQFF
TRBV29-1	TRBJ2-5	.	.	TGCAGCGTTGAAGAAGGGTCAGGGGGGGAAGAGACCCAGTACTTC	CSVEEGSGGEETQYF
TRBV2	TRBJ2-1	TRBD1	.	TGTGCCAGCAGCGGAGGACAGGGAGTCTACAATGAGCAGTTCTTC	CASSGGQGVYNEQFF
TRBV6-1	TRBJ2-1	TRBD2	.	TGTGCCAGCACATTAGCGGGGGGAAATGGGCAGTTCTTC	CASTLAGGNGQFF
TRBV2	TRBJ2-7	TRBD1	.	TGTGCCAGCAGCCGGGACAGGGGAACCTACGAGCAGTACTTC	CASSRDRGTYEQYF